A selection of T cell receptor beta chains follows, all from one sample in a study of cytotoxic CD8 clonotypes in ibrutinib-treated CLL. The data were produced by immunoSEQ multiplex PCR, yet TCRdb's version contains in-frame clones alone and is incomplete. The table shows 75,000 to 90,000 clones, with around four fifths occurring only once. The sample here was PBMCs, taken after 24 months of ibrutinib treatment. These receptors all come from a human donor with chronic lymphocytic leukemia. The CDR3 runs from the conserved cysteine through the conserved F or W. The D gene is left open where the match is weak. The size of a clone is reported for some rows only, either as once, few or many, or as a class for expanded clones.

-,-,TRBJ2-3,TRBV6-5,CASRPAWGTDTQYF,TGTGCCAGCAGACCAGCCTGGGGGACAGATACGCAGTATTTT
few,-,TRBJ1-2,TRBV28,CASSLFSGRGYTF,TGTGCCAGCAGTTTATTCTCCGGGAGGGGCTACACCTTC
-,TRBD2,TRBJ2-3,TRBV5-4,CASKREGLITDTQYF,TGTGCCAGCAAGCGGGAGGGTTTAATCACAGATACGCAGTATTTT
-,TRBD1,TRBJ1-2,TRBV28,CASREFGRQGDGYTF,TGTGCCAGCAGGGAATTTGGGCGACAGGGGGACGGCTACACCTTC
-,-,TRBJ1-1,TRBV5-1,CASSLEGNEAFF,TGCGCCAGCAGCTTGGAAGGAAATGAAGCTTTCTTT
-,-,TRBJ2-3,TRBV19,CASSRWDTQYF,TGTGCCAGTAGTAGATGGGATACGCAGTATTTT
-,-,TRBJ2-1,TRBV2,CASSEGRTLWQFF,TGTGCCAGCAGTGAAGGACGTACCTTATGGCAGTTCTTC
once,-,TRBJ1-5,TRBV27,CASSATGYQPQHF,TGTGCCAGCAGTGCCACAGGGTATCAGCCCCAGCATTTT
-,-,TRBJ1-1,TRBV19,CASSMSRLFDTEAFF,TGTGCCAGTAGTATGTCCAGACTTTTTGACACTGAAGCTTTCTTT
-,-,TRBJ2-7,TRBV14,CASSPWDGYEQYF,TGTGCCAGCAGCCCTTGGGACGGCTACGAGCAGTACTTC
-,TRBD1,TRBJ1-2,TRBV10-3,CAISEGRDRGEGYTF,TGTGCCATCAGTGAGGGGCGGGACAGGGGAGAGGGCTACACCTTC
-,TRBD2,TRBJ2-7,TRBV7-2,CASSVLGAGGSYEQYF,TGTGCCAGCAGCGTCCTAGGAGCGGGAGGCTCCTACGAGCAGTACTTC
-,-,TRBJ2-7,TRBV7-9,CASSRGSAYEQYF,TGTGCCAGCAGCCGGGGATCGGCATACGAGCAGTACTTC
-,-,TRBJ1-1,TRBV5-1,CASTTGLGGFSMNTEAFF,TGCGCCAGCACTACCGGCCTGGGGGGTTTTTCGATGAACACTGAAGCTTTCTTT
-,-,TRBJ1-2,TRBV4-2,CASSQEVTGGIRYGYTF,TGTGCCAGCAGCCAAGAAGTAACTGGGGGCATACGGTATGGCTACACCTTC
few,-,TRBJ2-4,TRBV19,CASSIVTSPTGEYF,TGTGCCAGTAGTATAGTTACCTCACCGACGGGGGAGTACTTC
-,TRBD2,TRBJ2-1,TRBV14,CASSIGLAGGGEQFF,TGTGCCAGCAGCATCGGACTAGCGGGAGGAGGTGAGCAGTTCTTC
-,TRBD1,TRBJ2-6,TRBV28,CASRETGSGANVLTF,TGTGCCAGCAGGGAGACAGGGTCCGGGGCCAACGTCCTGACTTTC
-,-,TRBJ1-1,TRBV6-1,CASSEQGLNTEAFF,TGTGCCAGCAGTGAACAGGGGTTGAACACTGAAGCTTTCTTT
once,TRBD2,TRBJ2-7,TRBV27,CASAGTSGADSYEQYF,TGTGCCAGCGCCGGGACTAGCGGGGCGGACTCCTACGAGCAGTACTTC
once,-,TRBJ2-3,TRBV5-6,CASSSPARTGDATDTQYF,TGTGCCAGCAGCTCCCCCGCGAGGACGGGGGATGCCACAGATACGCAGTATTTT
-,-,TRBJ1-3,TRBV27,CASSFATGGNTIYF,TGTGCCAGCAGTTTTGCAACAGGGGGAAACACCATATATTTT
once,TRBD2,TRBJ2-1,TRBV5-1,CASSLDGGWYNEQFF,TGCGCCAGCAGCTTGGACGGGGGGTGGTACAATGAGCAGTTCTTC
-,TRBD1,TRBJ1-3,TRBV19,CASSIGTGQISGNTIYF,TGTGCCAGTAGTATAGGCACGGGACAGATCTCTGGAAACACCATATATTTT
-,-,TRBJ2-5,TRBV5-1,CASSTWQGQETQYF,TGCGCCAGCAGCACCTGGCAGGGGCAAGAGACCCAGTACTTC
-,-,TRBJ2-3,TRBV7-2,CASSPTRAGTDTQYF,TGTGCCAGCAGCCCGACTAGGGCGGGCACAGATACGCAGTATTTT
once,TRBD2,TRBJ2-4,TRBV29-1,CSVEEGGTSGSNIQYF,TGCAGCGTTGAAGAGGGGGGGACTAGCGGGAGTAACATTCAGTACTTC
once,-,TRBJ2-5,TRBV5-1,CASSSSVSGETQYF,TGCGCCAGCAGCTCCTCTGTCAGCGGTGAGACCCAGTACTTC
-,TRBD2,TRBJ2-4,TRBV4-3,CASSQALGLAGEDIQYF,TGCGCCAGCAGCCAAGCCCTGGGACTAGCGGGAGAGGACATTCAGTACTTC
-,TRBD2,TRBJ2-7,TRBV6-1,CASVASGTYEQYF,TGTGCCTCCGTGGCTAGCGGGACCTACGAGCAGTACTTC
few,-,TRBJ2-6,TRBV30,CAWSIPGVTGANVLTF,TGTGCCTGGTCGATCCCCGGAGTTACTGGGGCCAACGTCCTGACTTTC
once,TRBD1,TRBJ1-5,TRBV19,CASSIGQGVGNQPQHF,TGTGCCAGTAGTATAGGACAGGGGGTCGGCAATCAGCCCCAGCATTTT
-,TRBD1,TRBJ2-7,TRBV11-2,CASRLDRGLYEQYF,TGTGCCAGCAGATTGGACAGGGGGCTTTACGAGCAGTACTTC
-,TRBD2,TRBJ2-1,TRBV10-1,CASSDASGKYNEQFF,TGCGCCAGCAGTGATGCTAGCGGAAAGTACAATGAGCAGTTCTTC
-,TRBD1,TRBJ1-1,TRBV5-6,CASSLRQGFTEAFF,TGTGCCAGCAGCTTGAGACAGGGCTTCACTGAAGCTTTCTTT
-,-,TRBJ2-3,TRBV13,CASSLRTDTQYF,TGTGCCAGCAGCTTACGCACAGATACGCAGTATTTT
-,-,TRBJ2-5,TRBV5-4,CASRPGGRDETQYF,TGTGCCAGTCGTCCGGGCGGCAGGGATGAGACCCAGTACTTC
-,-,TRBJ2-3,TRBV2,CASRQDLSTDTQYF,TGTGCCAGCAGGCAGGACCTTAGCACAGATACGCAGTATTTT
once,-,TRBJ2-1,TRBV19,CASSTPRDSTYNEQFF,TGTGCCAGTAGTACCCCCCGGGACTCTACCTACAATGAGCAGTTCTTC
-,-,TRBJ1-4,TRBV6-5,CASSYGWTTGEKLFF,TGTGCCAGCAGTTACGGGTGGACAACGGGCGAAAAACTGTTTTTT
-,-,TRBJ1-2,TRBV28,CASSLLGPYGYTF,TGTGCCAGCAGTTTACTAGGGCCCTATGGCTACACCTTC
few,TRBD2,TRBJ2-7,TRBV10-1,CASSTAGGNEQYF,TGCGCCAGCAGTACTGCGGGAGGGAACGAGCAGTACTTC
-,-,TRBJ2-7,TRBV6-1,CASSEERGSYEQYF,TGTGCCAGCAGTGAAGAAAGGGGATCGTACGAGCAGTACTTC
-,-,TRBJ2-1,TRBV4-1,CASSQVYGGDYNEQFF,TGCGCCAGCAGCCAAGTCTACGGGGGCGACTACAATGAGCAGTTCTTC
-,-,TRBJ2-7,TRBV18,CASSPPLLASSYEQYF,TGTGCCAGCTCACCACCGCTGTTAGCGAGCTCCTACGAGCAGTACTTC
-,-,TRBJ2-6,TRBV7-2,CASSPRLGANVLTF,TGTGCCAGCAGCCCCCGGTTAGGGGCCAACGTCCTGACTTTC
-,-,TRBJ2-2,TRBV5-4,CASSLGGPFANTGELFF,TGTGCCAGCAGCTTGGGGGGCCCGTTCGCGAACACCGGGGAGCTGTTTTTT
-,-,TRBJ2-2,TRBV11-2,CASSGSGWTGELFF,TGTGCCAGCAGCGGTTCCGGTTGGACCGGGGAGCTGTTTTTT
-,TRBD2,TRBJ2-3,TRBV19,CASSSTSASTDTQYF,TGTGCCAGTAGTTCGACTAGCGCTAGCACAGATACGCAGTATTTT
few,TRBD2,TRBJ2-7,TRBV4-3,CASSQGAGLSTYEQYF,TGCGCCAGCAGCCAGGGAGCGGGACTCAGTACTTACGAGCAGTACTTC
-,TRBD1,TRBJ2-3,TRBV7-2,CASSLTGGGTDTQYF,TGTGCCAGCAGTCTGACAGGGGGCGGCACAGATACGCAGTATTTT
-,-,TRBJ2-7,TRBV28,CASSSSLYEQYF,TGTGCCAGCAGTTCCAGTTTGTACGAGCAGTACTTC
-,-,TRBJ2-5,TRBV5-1,CASSPGDTYLGSETQYF,TGCGCCAGCAGCCCGGGGGACACGTACCTTGGGTCGGAGACCCAGTACTTC